The 22 T cell receptor beta chains below come from one sample, sequenced in a study of blood T cell repertoires in COVID-19. The assay was immunoSEQ multiplex PCR, and TCRdb's table has in-frame clones only and misses some. The table lists about 120,000 clones, roughly nine tenths of them singletons. Input material: peripheral blood. Receptor source: a man in his forties or fifties with active COVID-19.

The chain joins TRBV5-5 to TRBJ1-1; TRBD1 matches at 8 bases. The CDR3 is made up of 17 amino acids. The trim removed 4 bases at V and 0 bases at J, leaving 11 bases unmatched. Germline V gene lookup returns CDR1 SGHKS and CDR2 YYEKEE (reference sequence). CDR3 sequence: CASSAEWAGGMNTEAFF. As DNA, the CDR3 is TGTGCCAGCAGCGCCGAGTGGGCAGGGGGCATGAACACTGAAGCTTTCTTT.

The genes are TRBV9 and TRBJ2-5, with 8 nucleotides matching TRBD1. V was clipped by 0 bases and J by 5 bases; unmatched bases: 9. The length of the CDR3 is 16 residues. The germline V gene encodes CDR1 SGDLS and CDR2 YYNGEE. The CDR3 DNA reads as TGTGCCAGCAGCGTAGGCGGACAGGGCTTGGGGGAGACCCAGTACTTC. Translating it yields CASSVGGQGLGETQYF.

This clone appeared once. V gene TRBV2 combines with J gene TRBJ2-3, with 7 bases fitting TRBD2. CDR1 is SNHLY and CDR2 is FYNNEI in the germline V gene. The CDR3 runs 14 residues. The J segment lost 3 bases and the V segment lost 6 bases, leaving 6 bases of the junction unmatched. Written as DNA, the CDR3 is TGTGCCAGCAGCAGCGGGATAGCGACAGATACGCAGTATTTT. Protein sequence: CASSSGIATDTQYF. Looking up the rest from reference TRBV2 and TRBJ2-3 gives the full variable domain: EPEVTQTPSHQVTQMGQEVILRCVPISNHLYFYWYRQILGQKVEFLVSFYNNEISEKSEIFDDQFSVERPDGSNFTLKIRSTKLEDSAMYFCASSSGIATDTQYFGPGTRLTVL.

The V gene is TRBV10-3, the J gene TRBJ1-5; TRBD1 agrees at 8 bases. After removal of 2 bases from V and 1 base from J, the junction contained 7 bases not matched to a gene. Per germline, CDR1 ENHRY and CDR2 SYGVKD. This CDR3 comprises 17 residues. The CDR3 sequence: CAISEPRTGLSNQPQHF. CDR3 DNA sequence: TGTGCCATCAGTGAGCCCCGGACAGGGCTCAGCAATCAGCCCCAGCATTTT.

The genes are TRBV27 and TRBJ2-3, with TRBD2 matching 10 bases. Germline V CDR1 and CDR2: MNHEY, SMNVEV (reference sequence). This CDR3 region has 16 residues. V shed 6 bases, J shed 4 bases, and the junction held 10 bases outside the gene matches. The CDR3 region is CASSPTLAGAPDTQYF. CDR3 sequence (DNA): TGTGCCAGCAGCCCCACCCTAGCGGGAGCCCCAGATACGCAGTATTTT.

J is TRBJ1-5 and V is TRBV20-1; D might be TRBD1 (6 bases). This CDR3 has 17 residues. The V end was cut by 3 bases, the J end by 3 bases, with 21 bases between. In germline, CDR1 is DFQATT, CDR2 SNEGSKA (reference sequence). CDR3 residues: CSASRDYSGVNNQPQHF. The CDR3 bases are TGCAGTGCTAGTCGGGATTATTCAGGGGTGAACAATCAGCCCCAGCATTTT.

The chain uses TRBV6-5 and TRBJ1-1; TRBD1 might be the D (5 bases). This CDR3 region has 13 residues. Germline V CDR1 and CDR2: MNHEY, SVGAGI. Trimming took 0 bases from V and 4 from J, leaving 6 bases between them. The DNA for the CDR3 is TGTGCCAGCAGTTACTCGACAGCCACTGAAGCTTTCTTT. Residues: CASSYSTATEAFF.

The chain links TRBV19 to TRBJ1-5, with 7 bases aligning to TRBD1. The CDR3 is 16 residues long. The junction had 11 bases not matched to a gene; V was cut back by 7 bases and J by 2 bases. Germline assignment: CDR1 LNHDA and CDR2 SQIVND (reference sequence). The CDR3: CASIRTGQLRNQPQHF. The CDR3 coding sequence is TGTGCCAGTATACGGACAGGACAGCTTCGCAATCAGCCCCAGCATTTT.

The chain carries TRBV5-1 and TRBJ2-1; D perhaps matches TRBD1 (5 bases). The germline gives CDR1 SGHRS, CDR2 YFSETQ. CDR3 length equals 15 residues. V was cut by 4 bases and J by 7 bases, with 18 bases left in between. In DNA, the CDR3 is TGCGCCAGCAGCCTTACTTTGGGGCCCCTAAATGAGCAGTTCTTC. This gives the protein CASSLTLGPLNEQFF.

About this clone: Mismatch with germline at one junction end may stem from a read error. The chain is built from TRBV6-2 or TRBV6-3 and TRBJ1-5; D unresolved. Germline CDR1 MNHEY, CDR2 SVGEGT. The CDR3 sequence is 18 residues long. This CDR3 is CASSYSPHQGYSNQSQHF. The CDR3 bases are TGTGCCAGCAGTTACTCACCCCATCAAGGCTATAGCAATCAGTCCCAGCATTTT.

The chain combines TRBV11-2 with TRBJ1-4, with 8 bases lining up with TRBD1. The CDR3 runs to 14 residues. The V and J ends lost 5 bases and 8 bases, in that order; junction bases with no gene match: 7. Germline loops: CDR1 SGHAT, CDR2 FQNNGV. The CDR3 DNA reads TGTGCCAGCAGCCGGGGACAGGCGGGAGAAAAACTGTTTTTT. Translating gives CASSRGQAGEKLFF.

The chain recombines TRBV19 with TRBJ2-5; weak D call: TRBD1 (8 bases). V lost 7 bases, J lost 4 bases, and 19 bases lay in between. Germline V gene lookup returns CDR1 LNHDA and CDR2 SQIVND (reference sequence). The CDR3 sequence is 15 residues long. CDR3 in DNA: TGTGCCAGTACCATCACAGGGGGAGGGTTAGAGACCCAGTACTTC. Protein: CASTITGGGLETQYF.

V and J are TRBV2 and TRBJ2-7; 8 nucleotides line up with TRBD1. The junction had 6 bases not matched to a gene; V was cut back by 5 bases and J by 0 bases. The CDR3 covers 15 residues. Per the germline V gene, CDR1 is SNHLY and CDR2 is FYNNEI. The CDR3 spells CASSQDRASSYEQYF. The CDR3 nucleotides are TGTGCCAGCAGTCAGGACAGGGCGAGCTCCTACGAGCAGTACTTC.

This rearrangement joins TRBV2 to TRBJ1-4; 10 nucleotides agree with TRBD1. The CDR3 covers 20 residues. The germline CDR1 and CDR2 sequences are SNHLY and FYNNEI. J gave up 8 bases and V 5 bases, and 23 bases lay outside the gene matches. CDR3 sequence: CASSLTPDGAPGTGVEKLFF. In DNA, the CDR3 is TGTGCCAGCAGTCTCACACCTGACGGGGCCCCCGGGACAGGGGTGGAAAAACTGTTTTTT.

The CDR3 DNA reads TGTGCCACCGAAGGACAGGGGGCGGTCGGGGAGCTGTTTTTT. Protein: CATEGQGAVGELFF. The rearrangement links TRBV24-1 to TRBJ2-2; TRBD1 matches 11 bases. Trimming removed 9 bases from V and 7 bases from J; junction bases left unmatched: 6. The CDR3 has 14 residues. Looked up from germline, CDR1 is KGHDR and CDR2 is SFDVKD.

The chain employs TRBV5-6 and TRBJ2-5; no reliable D call. The V end was cut by 1 base, the J end by 2 bases, with 6 bases between. The germline gives CDR1 SGHDT, CDR2 YYEEEE. The CDR3 spans 13 residues. CDR3 amino acids: CASSLTVQETQYF. The CDR3 DNA reads TGTGCCAGCAGCTTGACGGTACAAGAGACCCAGTACTTC.

The chain joins TRBV23-1 to TRBJ1-5, with D possibly TRBD1 on 5 matching bases. TRBV23-1 is an ORF, with its function uncertain. The CDR3 extends over 17 amino acids. The V end was cut by 2 bases, the J end by 5 bases, with 19 bases between. The CDR3 DNA is TGCGCCAGCAGTCAAACAGGTGGGCAGGTCGGTGATCAGCCCCAGCATTTT. It specifies CASSQTGGQVGDQPQHF.

This clone is a singleton in its sample. The chain couples TRBV13 to TRBJ2-1; TRBD2 aligns across 7 bases. V shed 3 bases and J 9 bases; nucleotides not matched to a gene: 20. The CDR3 has 18 residues. CDR1 and CDR2 (germline): PRHDT, FYEKMQ (reference sequence). The CDR3 protein is CASSFRGLGRVRGVEQFF. In nucleotides, the CDR3 is TGTGCCAGCAGCTTCCGGGGACTCGGTCGAGTCCGGGGGGTTGAGCAGTTCTTC.

The rearrangement joins TRBV18 to TRBJ2-1, with 8 bases that match TRBD1. Unmatched junction bases numbered 9, after V lost 4 bases and J lost 10 bases. The CDR3 runs to 14 residues. CDR1 is KGHSH, CDR2 LQKENI, per germline. The CDR3 coding sequence is TGTGCCAGCTCACTAACAGACAGGGGCTTGGAGCAGTTCTTC. This gives the protein CASSLTDRGLEQFF.

This chain uses TRBV30 with TRBJ2-1; possibly TRBD2 for D (6 bases). The V end was cut by 1 base, the J end by 10 bases, with 8 bases between. CDR3 length: 11 residues. From germline, CDR1 is GTSNPN and CDR2 SVGIG (reference sequence). CDR3 coding DNA: TGTGCCTGGAGTGGGCGGGGCGAGCAGTTCTTC. It codes for CAWSGRGEQFF.

This clone was seen once. V gene TRBV24-1 combines with J gene TRBJ2-1; a possible D gene is TRBD2 (6 bases). The V end lost 7 bases, the J end lost 5 bases, and 14 bases lay between the germline ends. The CDR3 covers 14 residues. CDR1 KGHDR and CDR2 SFDVKD come from the germline V gene. The CDR3 spells CATRPGLPNNEQFF. CDR3 bases: TGTGCCACCAGGCCGGGACTCCCGAACAATGAGCAGTTCTTC.

The chain links TRBV5-4 to TRBJ1-1, with a tentative D call TRBD1 (5 bases). The germline V gene encodes CDR1 SGHNT and CDR2 YYREEE (reference sequence). Trimming removed 4 bases at V and 0 bases at J, with 10 bases between. CDR3 length equals 14 residues. CDR3 sequence: CASSPRQMNTEAFF. The CDR3 bases are TGTGCCAGCAGCCCTCGACAGATGAACACTGAAGCTTTCTTT.